Included here is one T cell receptor beta chain sequence, with context. Its antigen is unidentified. The junction differs from germline at one of its ends, possibly a read error. The data derive from a study of OX40 agonist ivuxolimab in advanced cancers. Findings and caveats of the study: CD4+ and CD8+ blood T cells expanded clonally by week 6 at 0.1 to 3.0 mg/kg.

The CDR3 extends over 14 amino acids. The germline V gene encodes CDR1 MNHEY and CDR2 SMNVEV (reference sequence). Assay: immunoSEQ multiplex PCR; the TCRdb copy retains only in-frame clones and omits some. The sample includes about 19,000 clones, 65% to 80% of them seen just once. This TCR was sampled from an adult with an advanced solid tumor such as melanoma, head and neck, liver or kidney cancer. The specimen was CD4+ or CD8+ T cells sorted from blood, collected in a trial of the OX40 agonist ivuxolimab. The gene calls are TRBV27 and TRBJ2-7, with TRBD2 identical over 8 bases. The CDR3 loop reads CASSLGASGYERYF. The CDR3 DNA is TGTGCCAGCAGTTTAGGGGCTAGCGGGTACGAGCGGTACTTC.